This T cell receptor (beta chain) was identified in a study of identical twins. This CDR3 region has 13 residues. V was shortened by 5 bases and J by 6 bases, with 11 bases between the two germline ends. This clonotype was detected many times. Its cognate antigen is unknown. Unique molecular identifiers were present on the cDNA, which also gained a universal primer site by template switching. Via MiXCR, TCRdb re-called the 5' RACE reads, giving one row per CDR3 protein. The table lists roughly 350,000 distinct CDR3 sequences, roughly 9% of them singletons, with roughly 9% in the top ten. Study findings and constraints: Insertions were fewer in abundant cord blood beta clonotypes, whereas memory repertoires showed none of this pattern. For monozygotic twins, models underestimated out-of-frame TCR alpha sharing. Invariant T cells like MAIT and iNKT could partly confound the zero-insertion analyses.

The receptor's source is a woman in her forties or fifties in good health. The sequenced sample consisted of naive T cells sorted from blood. The chain recombines TRBV12-3 or TRBV12-4 with TRBJ1-5; D perhaps matches TRBD1 (6 bases). This CDR3 reads CASSPTGIQPQHF. The CDR3 coding sequence is TGTGCCAGCAGTCCCACAGGGATTCAGCCCCAGCATTTT.